The 15 T cell receptor beta chains below were found in one sample sequenced in a study of T cell clusters in autoimmune cytopenias. One tube held mixed TRB-A and TRB-B primer pools for touch-down PCR. TCRdb reanalyzed the multiplex PCR reads and collapses them to one entry per CDR3 protein, without DNA. There are some 11,000 distinct CDR3 sequences in the sample, with approximately 4.4% held by the top ten. TRB was amplified from 250 ng of peripheral blood genomic DNA per sample. The sample also formed part of further work on T cell repertoires in aging, cancer and after chemotherapy.

The sequencing input was peripheral blood. The receptor source for this set is a human donor in good health.

According to its frequency, this clonotype is medium-sized. This sequence joins TRBV30 and TRBJ1-1; TCRdb reports TRBD1, a call that lacks DNA to check it against. Germline V gene sequence: CDR1 GTSNPN, CDR2 SVGIG (reference sequence). The CDR3 runs to 11 residues. This CDR3 reads CAWRAGAGAFF.

This clonotype is called medium-sized based on its frequency. The chain joins TRBV20-1 to TRBJ2-7; as DNA is missing, the TRBD1 call by TCRdb cannot be tested. The CDR3 spans 14 residues. Per the germline V gene, CDR1 is DFQATT and CDR2 is SNEGSKA (reference sequence). CDR3 sequence reads: CSARTGTGVSEQYF.

The V call is TRBV6-1, the J call TRBJ2-2; TCRdb outputs TRBD1, but without DNA this stays unchecked. Germline values: CDR1 MNHNS, CDR2 SASEGT. CDR3 length equals 15 residues. The CDR3 sequence is CASSLAGDLTGELFF.

Judged by frequency, this clonotype is medium-sized. The chain's CDR3 is CASSYPRTGDYGYTF. The rearrangement links TRBV6-6 to TRBJ1-2; TCRdb gives TRBD1 as the D gene, but with no DNA this cannot be confirmed. This CDR3 comprises 15 residues. Per germline, CDR1 MNHNY and CDR2 SVGAGI (reference sequence).

By frequency, this clonotype registers medium-sized. The J gene is TRBJ2-1, the V gene TRBV7-9. From germline, CDR1 is SEHNR and CDR2 FQNEAQ (reference sequence). The length of the CDR3 is 15 residues. The CDR3 is CASSSGTRAYNEQFF.

This clonotype counts as medium-sized by frequency. This chain joins TRBV18 and TRBJ2-7; without DNA, the TCRdb call of TRBD2 cannot be checked. This CDR3 has 15 amino acids. Germline V CDR1 and CDR2: KGHSH, LQKENI. CDR3 amino acids: CASSPSLRNTYEQYF.

The chain joins TRBV12-3 or TRBV12-4 to TRBJ2-2; with no DNA, the TCRdb D assignment of TRBD1 cannot be verified. This CDR3 has 15 amino acids. CDR3 amino acids: CASSKTGGQTRELFF.

Judged by frequency, this clonotype is medium-sized. The chain recombines TRBV19 with TRBJ1-5. CDR1 and CDR2 (germline): LNHDA, SQIVND (reference sequence). The CDR3 has 12 residues. CDR3 sequence reads: CASSRQQLPQHF.

This clonotype counts as medium-sized by frequency. The chain carries TRBV6-5 and TRBJ2-7; TCRdb's assignment of TRBD1 cannot be checked, as there is no DNA. The CDR3 totals 15 residues. The germline CDR1 and CDR2 sequences are MNHEY and SVGAGI. CDR3 sequence reads: CASNAGTGGFYEQYF.

This clonotype is identified as medium-sized from frequency. The chain links TRBV30 to TRBJ2-7; there is no DNA to check the TCRdb D call of TRBD1. Per the germline V gene, CDR1 is GTSNPN and CDR2 is SVGIG (reference sequence). This CDR3 comprises 12 residues. The CDR3 is CAWRRGEYEQYF.

The chain employs TRBV11-1 and TRBJ2-1; absent DNA, TCRdb's TRBD1 call cannot be checked. The CDR3 totals 16 residues. CDR1 and CDR2 from the germline V gene are SGHAT and FQDESV (reference sequence). The CDR3: CASSSRVGYSYNEQFF.

The chain joins TRBV6-6 to TRBJ2-1; TCRdb gives TRBD1 as the D gene, but with no DNA this cannot be confirmed. The germline gives CDR1 MNHNY, CDR2 SVGAGI (reference sequence). The CDR3 is 18 amino acids. CDR3 amino acids: CASSYSGGRGAGNVGQFF.

The CDR3 sequence: CASSQMSDKIEAFF. This chain joins TRBV4-2 and TRBJ1-1. CDR3 length: 14 residues. Germline CDR1 is LGHNA and CDR2 is YNFKEQ.

V gene TRBV5-5 combines with J gene TRBJ2-1. This CDR3 has 15 amino acids. Germline V lookup: CDR1 SGHKS, CDR2 YYEKEE (reference sequence). CDR3 region: CASSEDPSSYNEQFF.

This clonotype is labeled medium-sized based on frequency. The J gene is TRBJ2-3, the V gene TRBV7-3. The CDR3 totals 13 residues. Germline CDR1 reads SGHTA; CDR2 reads FQGTGA. The CDR3 loop reads CASSFQNSDTQYF.